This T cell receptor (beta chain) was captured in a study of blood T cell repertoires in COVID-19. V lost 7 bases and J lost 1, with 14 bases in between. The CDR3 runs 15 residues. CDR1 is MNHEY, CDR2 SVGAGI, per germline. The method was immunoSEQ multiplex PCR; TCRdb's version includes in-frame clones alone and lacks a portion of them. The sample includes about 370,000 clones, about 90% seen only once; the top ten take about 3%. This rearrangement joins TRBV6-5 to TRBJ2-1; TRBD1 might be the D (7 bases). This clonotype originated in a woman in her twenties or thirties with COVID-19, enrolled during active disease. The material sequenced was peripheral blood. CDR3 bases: TGTGCCAGCACCCGGGCAGGGGGGTCCTACAATGAGCAGTTCTTC. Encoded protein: CASTRAGGSYNEQFF.